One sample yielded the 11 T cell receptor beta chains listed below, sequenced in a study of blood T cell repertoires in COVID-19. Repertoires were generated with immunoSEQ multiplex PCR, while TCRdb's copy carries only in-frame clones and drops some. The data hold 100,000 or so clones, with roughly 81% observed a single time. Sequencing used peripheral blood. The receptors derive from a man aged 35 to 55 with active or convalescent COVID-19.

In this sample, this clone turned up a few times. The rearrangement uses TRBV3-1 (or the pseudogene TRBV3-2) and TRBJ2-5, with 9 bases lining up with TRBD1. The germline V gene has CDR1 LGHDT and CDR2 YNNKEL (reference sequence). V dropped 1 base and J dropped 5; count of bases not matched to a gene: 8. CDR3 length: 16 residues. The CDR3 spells CASSQVTGGLGETQYF. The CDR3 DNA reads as TGTGCCAGCAGCCAAGTAACAGGGGGCTTAGGGGAGACCCAGTACTTC.

The CDR3, as DNA: TGCGCCAGCAGCTTGAGCCTAGATCAGGGGCAGTACTTC. Residues: CASSLSLDQGQYF. V is TRBV5-1 and J is TRBJ2-7; D might be TRBD1 (5 bases). Germline CDR1 SGHRS, CDR2 YFSETQ. V was pared by 1 base and J by 9 bases, with 14 bases between. The length of the CDR3 is 13 residues.

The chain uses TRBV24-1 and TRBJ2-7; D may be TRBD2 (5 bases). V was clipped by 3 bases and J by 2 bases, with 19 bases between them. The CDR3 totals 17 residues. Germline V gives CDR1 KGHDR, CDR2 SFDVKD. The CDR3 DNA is TGTGCCACCAGTGATGGAGAGGGAAAGGTACGCACCTACGAGCAGTACTTC. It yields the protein CATSDGEGKVRTYEQYF.

CDR3 region: CARSLVFREDLYGYTF. The CDR3 nucleotides are TGTGCCAGAAGCTTGGTGTTCAGAGAGGACTTATATGGCTACACCTTC. The chain carries TRBV5-3 and TRBJ1-2; the D is unclear. TRBV5-3 is marked as an open reading frame, function uncertain. The CDR3 sequence is 16 residues long. V gave up 0 bases and J gave up 5 bases, with 17 bases separating them.

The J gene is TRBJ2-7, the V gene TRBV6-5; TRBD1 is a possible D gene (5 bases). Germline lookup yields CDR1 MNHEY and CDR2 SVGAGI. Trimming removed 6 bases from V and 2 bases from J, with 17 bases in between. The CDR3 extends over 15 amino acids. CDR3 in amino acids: CASRGDRTETYEQYF. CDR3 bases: TGTGCCAGCAGAGGAGACAGAACTGAAACCTACGAGCAGTACTTC.

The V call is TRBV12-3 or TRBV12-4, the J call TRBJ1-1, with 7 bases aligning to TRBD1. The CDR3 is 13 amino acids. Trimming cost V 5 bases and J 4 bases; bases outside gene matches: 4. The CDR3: CASSMRQGTEAFF. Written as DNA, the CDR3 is TGTGCCAGCAGTATGAGACAGGGCACTGAAGCTTTCTTT.

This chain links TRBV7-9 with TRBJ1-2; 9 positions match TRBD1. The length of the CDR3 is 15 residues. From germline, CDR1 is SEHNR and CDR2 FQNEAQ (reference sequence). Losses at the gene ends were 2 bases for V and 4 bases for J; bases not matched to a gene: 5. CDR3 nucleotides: TGTGCCAGCAGCTTATCGGGACAGGGCCCCTATGGCTACACCTTC. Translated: CASSLSGQGPYGYTF.

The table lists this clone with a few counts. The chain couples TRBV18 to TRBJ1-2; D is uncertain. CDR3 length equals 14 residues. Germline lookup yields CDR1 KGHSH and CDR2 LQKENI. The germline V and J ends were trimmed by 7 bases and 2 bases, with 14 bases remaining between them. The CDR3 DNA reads TGTGCCAGCTTGCCGGGGATCCAGAACTATGGCTACACCTTC. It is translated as CASLPGIQNYGYTF.

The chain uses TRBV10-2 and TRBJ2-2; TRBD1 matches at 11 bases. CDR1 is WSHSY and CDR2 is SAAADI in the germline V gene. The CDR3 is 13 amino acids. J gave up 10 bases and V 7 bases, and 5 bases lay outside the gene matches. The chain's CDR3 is CASKDRGREELFF. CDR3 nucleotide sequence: TGCGCCAGCAAGGACAGGGGGCGCGAGGAGCTGTTTTTT.

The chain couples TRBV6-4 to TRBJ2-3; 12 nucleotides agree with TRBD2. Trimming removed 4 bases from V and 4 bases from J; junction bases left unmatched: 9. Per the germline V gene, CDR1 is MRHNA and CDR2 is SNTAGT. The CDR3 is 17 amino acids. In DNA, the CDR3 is TGTGCCAGCAGTGCCGGACTAGCGGGGTCGGGCGCAGATACGCAGTATTTT. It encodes CASSAGLAGSGADTQYF.

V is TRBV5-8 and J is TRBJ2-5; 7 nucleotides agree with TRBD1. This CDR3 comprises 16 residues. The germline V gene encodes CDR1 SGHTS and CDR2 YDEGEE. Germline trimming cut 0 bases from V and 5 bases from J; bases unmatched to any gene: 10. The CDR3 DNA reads TGTGCCAGCAGCTTGGTTAAGACAGGGTTGGGGGAGACCCAGTACTTC. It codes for CASSLVKTGLGETQYF.